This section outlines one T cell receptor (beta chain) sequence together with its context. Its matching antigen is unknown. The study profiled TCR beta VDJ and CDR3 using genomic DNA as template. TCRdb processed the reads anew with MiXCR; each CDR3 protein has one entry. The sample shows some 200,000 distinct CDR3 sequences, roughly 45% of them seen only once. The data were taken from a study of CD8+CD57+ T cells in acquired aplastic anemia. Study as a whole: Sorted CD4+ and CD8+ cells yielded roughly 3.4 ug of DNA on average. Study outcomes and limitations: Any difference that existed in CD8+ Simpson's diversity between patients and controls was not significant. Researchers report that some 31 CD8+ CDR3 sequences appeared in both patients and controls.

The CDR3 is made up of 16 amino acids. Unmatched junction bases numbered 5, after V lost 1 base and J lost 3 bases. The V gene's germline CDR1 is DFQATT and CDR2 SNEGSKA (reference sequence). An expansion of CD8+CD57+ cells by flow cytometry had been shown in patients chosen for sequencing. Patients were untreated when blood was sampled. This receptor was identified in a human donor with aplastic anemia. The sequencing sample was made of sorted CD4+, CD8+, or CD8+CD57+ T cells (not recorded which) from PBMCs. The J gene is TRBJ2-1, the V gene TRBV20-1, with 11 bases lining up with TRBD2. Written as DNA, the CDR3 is TGCAGTGCTAGAGGTATAGCGGGGGGGAACTACAATGAGCAGTTCTTC. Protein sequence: CSARGIAGGNYNEQFF.